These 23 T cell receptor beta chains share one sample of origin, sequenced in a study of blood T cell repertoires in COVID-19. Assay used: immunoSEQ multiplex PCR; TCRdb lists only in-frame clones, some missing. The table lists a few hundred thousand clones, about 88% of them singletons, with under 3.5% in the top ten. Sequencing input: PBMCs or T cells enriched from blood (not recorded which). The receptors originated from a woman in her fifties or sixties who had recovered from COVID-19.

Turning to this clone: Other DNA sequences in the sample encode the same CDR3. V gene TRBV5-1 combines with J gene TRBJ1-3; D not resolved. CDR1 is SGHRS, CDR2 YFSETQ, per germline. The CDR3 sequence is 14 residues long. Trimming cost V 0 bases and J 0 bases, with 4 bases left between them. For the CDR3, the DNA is TGCGCCAGCAGCTTGGCCGGCTCTGGAAACACCATATATTTT. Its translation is CASSLAGSGNTIYF.

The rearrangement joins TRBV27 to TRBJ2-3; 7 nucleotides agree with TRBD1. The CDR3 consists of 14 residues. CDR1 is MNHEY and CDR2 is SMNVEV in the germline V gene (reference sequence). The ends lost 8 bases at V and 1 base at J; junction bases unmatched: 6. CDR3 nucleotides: TGTGCCAGCTCAGGGACAGCTCGCACAGATACGCAGTATTTT. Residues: CASSGTARTDTQYF.

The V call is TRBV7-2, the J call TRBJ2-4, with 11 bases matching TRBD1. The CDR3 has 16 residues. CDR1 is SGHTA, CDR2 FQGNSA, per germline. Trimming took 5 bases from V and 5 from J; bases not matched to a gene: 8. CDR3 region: CASSRMPGQGENIQYF. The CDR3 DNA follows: TGTGCCAGCAGCCGGATGCCGGGACAGGGGGAAAACATTCAGTACTTC.

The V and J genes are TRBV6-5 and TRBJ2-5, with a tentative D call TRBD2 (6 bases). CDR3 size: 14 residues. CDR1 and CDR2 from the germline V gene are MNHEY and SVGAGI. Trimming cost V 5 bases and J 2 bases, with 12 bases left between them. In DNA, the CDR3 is TGTGCCAGCAGTCGGGGGACGCCACAAGAGACCCAGTACTTC. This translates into CASSRGTPQETQYF.

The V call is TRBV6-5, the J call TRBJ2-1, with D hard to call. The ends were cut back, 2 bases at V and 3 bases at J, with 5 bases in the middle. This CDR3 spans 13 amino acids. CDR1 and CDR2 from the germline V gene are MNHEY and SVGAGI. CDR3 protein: CASSYHGYNEQFF. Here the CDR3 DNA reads TGTGCCAGCAGTTACCACGGCTACAATGAGCAGTTCTTC.

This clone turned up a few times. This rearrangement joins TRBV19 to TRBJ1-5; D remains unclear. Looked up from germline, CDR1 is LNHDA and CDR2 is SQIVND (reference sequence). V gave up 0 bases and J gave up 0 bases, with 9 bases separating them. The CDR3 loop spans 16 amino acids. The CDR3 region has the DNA TGTGCCAGTAGTATAGATCACAGTAATAGCAATCAGCCCCAGCATTTT. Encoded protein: CASSIDHSNSNQPQHF.

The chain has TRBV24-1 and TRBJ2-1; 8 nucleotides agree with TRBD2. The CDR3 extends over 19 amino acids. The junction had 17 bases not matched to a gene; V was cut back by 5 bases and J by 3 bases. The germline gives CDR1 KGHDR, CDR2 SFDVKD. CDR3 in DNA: TGTGCCACCAGTGTCCTCCAAAGCGGGAGAGGTTACATCTACAATGAGCAGTTCTTC. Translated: CATSVLQSGRGYIYNEQFF.

CDR3 sequence (DNA): TGTGCCAGCAGCTTGGCTCCACAGGTCACCGAGTACAATGAGCAGTTCTTC. Its translation is CASSLAPQVTEYNEQFF. J is TRBJ2-1 and V is TRBV5-4, with a possible D match to TRBD1 (5 bases). Germline loops: CDR1 SGHNT, CDR2 YYREEE (reference sequence). Trimming stripped 0 bases from V and 4 bases from J, with 17 bases between. The CDR3 runs to 17 residues.

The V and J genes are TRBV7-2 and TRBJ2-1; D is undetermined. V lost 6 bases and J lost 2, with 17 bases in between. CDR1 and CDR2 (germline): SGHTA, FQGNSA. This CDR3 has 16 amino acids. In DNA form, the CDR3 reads TGTGCCAGCAGAACTTTAGCCGGGTCAACCTACAATGAGCAGTTCTTC. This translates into CASRTLAGSTYNEQFF. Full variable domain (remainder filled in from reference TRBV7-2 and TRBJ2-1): GAGVSQSPSNKVTEKGKDVELRCDPISGHTALYWYRQSLGQGLEFLIYFQGNSAPDKSGLPSDRFSAERTGGSVSTLTIQRTQQEDSAVYLCASRTLAGSTYNEQFFGPGTRLTVL.

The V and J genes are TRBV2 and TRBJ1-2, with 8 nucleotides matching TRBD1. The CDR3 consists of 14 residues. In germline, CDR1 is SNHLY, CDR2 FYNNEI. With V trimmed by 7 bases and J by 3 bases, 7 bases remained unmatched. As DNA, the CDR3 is TGTGCCAGCACCGAGACAGGGGTGGACTATGGCTACACCTTC. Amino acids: CASTETGVDYGYTF.

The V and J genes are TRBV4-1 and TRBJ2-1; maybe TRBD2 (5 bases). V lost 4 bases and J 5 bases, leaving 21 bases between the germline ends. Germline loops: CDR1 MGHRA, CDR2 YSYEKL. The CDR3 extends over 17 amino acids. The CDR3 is CASSPTRAESLNNEQFF. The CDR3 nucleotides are TGCGCCAGCAGCCCCACCCGAGCGGAGTCCTTAAACAATGAGCAGTTCTTC.

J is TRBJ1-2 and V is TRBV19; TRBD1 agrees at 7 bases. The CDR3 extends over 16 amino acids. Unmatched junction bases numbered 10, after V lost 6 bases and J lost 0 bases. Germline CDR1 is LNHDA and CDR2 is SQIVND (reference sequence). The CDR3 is CASSTQGTVTNYGYTF. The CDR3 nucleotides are TGTGCCAGTAGCACCCAAGGGACAGTAACTAACTATGGCTACACCTTC.

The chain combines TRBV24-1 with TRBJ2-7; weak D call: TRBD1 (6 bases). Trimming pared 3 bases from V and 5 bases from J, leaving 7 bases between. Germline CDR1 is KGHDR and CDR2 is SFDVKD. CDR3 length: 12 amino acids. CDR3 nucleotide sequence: TGTGCCACCAGTGATCCAGGGGACGAGCAGTACTTC. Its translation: CATSDPGDEQYF.

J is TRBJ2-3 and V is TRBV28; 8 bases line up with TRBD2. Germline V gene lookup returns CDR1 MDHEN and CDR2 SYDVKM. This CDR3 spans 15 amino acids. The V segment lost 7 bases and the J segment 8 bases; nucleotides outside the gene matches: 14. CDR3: CASIKAGDGEGTQYF. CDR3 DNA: TGTGCCAGCATAAAAGCGGGAGACGGTGAGGGTACGCAGTATTTT.

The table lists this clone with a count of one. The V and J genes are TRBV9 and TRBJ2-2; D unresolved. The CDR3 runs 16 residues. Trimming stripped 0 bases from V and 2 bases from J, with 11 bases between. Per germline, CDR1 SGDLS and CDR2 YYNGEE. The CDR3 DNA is TGTGCCAGCAGCGTAGGACTCTACTCCAACACCGGGGAGCTGTTTTTT. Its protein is CASSVGLYSNTGELFF.

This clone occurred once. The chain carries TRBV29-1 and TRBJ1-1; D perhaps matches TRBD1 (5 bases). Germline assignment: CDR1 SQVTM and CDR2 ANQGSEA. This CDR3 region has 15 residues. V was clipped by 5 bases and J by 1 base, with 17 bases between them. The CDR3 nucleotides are TGCAGCGTTCGTAGACAGAACGCACCGAACACTGAAGCTTTCTTT. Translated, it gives CSVRRQNAPNTEAFF. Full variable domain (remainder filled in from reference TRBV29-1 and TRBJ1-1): SAVISQKPSRDICQRGTSLTIQCQVDSQVTMMFWYRQQPGQSLTLIATANQGSEATYESGFVIDKFPISRPNLTFSTLTVSNMSPEDSSIYLCSVRRQNAPNTEAFFGQGTRLTVV.

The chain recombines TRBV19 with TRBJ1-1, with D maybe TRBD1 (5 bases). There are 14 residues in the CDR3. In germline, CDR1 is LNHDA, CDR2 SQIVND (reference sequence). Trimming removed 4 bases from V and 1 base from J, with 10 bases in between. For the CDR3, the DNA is TGTGCCAGTAGTACCCAACAGGAGAACACTGAAGCTTTCTTT. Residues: CASSTQQENTEAFF.

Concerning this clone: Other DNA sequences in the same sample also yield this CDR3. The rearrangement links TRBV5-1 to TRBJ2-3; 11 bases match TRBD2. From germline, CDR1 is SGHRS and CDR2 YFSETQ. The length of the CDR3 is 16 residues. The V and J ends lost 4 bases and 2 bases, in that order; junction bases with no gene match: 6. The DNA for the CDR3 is TGCGCCAGCAGCCCCCGACTAGCGGGGTCCACAGATACGCAGTATTTT. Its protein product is CASSPRLAGSTDTQYF. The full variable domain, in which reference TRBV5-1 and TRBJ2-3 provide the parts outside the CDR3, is KAGVTQTPRYLIKTRGQQVTLSCSPISGHRSVSWYQQTPGQGLQFLFEYFSETQRNKGNFPGRFSGRQFSNSRSEMNVSTLELGDSALYLCASSPRLAGSTDTQYFGPGTRLTVL.

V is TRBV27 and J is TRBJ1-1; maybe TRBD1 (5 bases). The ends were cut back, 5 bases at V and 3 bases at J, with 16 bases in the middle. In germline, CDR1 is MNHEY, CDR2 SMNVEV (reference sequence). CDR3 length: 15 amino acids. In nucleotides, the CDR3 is TGTGCCAGCAGTGAAGCTGACAGATTCCACACTGAAGCTTTCTTT. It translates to CASSEADRFHTEAFF.

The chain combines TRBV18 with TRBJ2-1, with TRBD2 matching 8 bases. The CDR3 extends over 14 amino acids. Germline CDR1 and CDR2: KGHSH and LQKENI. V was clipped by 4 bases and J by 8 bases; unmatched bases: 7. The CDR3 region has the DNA TGTGCCAGCTCACGCGGACTAGCTCTGGATGAGCAGTTCTTC. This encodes CASSRGLALDEQFF.

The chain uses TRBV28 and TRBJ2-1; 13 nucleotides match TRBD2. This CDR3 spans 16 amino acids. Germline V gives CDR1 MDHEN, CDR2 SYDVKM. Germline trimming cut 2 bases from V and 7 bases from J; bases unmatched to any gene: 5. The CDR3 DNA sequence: TGTGCCAGCAGTTTACGAGGACTAGCGGGAGCAAATGAGCAGTTCTTC. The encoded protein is CASSLRGLAGANEQFF. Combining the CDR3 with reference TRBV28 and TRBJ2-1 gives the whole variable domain DVKVTQSSRYLVKRTGEKVFLECVQDMDHENMFWYRQDPGLGLRLIYFSYDVKMKEKGDIPEGYSVSREKKERFSLILESASTNQTSMYLCASSLRGLAGANEQFFGPGTRLTVL.

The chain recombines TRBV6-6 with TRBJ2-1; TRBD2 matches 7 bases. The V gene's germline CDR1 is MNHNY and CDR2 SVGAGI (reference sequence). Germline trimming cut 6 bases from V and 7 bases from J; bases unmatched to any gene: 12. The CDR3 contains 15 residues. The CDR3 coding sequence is TGTGCCAGCAGCCACGTCGGGGGAGGGCGTAATGAGCAGTTCTTC. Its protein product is CASSHVGGGRNEQFF.

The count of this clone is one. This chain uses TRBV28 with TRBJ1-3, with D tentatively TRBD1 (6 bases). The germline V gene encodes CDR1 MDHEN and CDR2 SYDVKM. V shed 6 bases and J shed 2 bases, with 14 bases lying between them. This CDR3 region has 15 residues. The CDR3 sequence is CASRPGGQAGNTIYF. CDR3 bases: TGTGCCAGCAGACCCGGGGGGCAAGCTGGAAACACCATATATTTT. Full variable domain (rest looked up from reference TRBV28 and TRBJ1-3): DVKVTQSSRYLVKRTGEKVFLECVQDMDHENMFWYRQDPGLGLRLIYFSYDVKMKEKGDIPEGYSVSREKKERFSLILESASTNQTSMYLCASRPGGQAGNTIYFGEGSWLTVV.